Presented here are 25 T cell receptor beta chains from one specimen sequenced in a study of cytotoxic CD8 clonotypes in ibrutinib-treated CLL. Profiling relied on immunoSEQ multiplex PCR, and the TCRdb table lists in-frame clones only, not all of them. This table has some 140,000 clones, over 60% appearing once. The sample was PBMCs, taken after 12 months of ibrutinib treatment. These receptors all come from a human donor with chronic lymphocytic leukemia.

This clone came up a few times. This rearrangement joins TRBV28 to TRBJ2-1, with D possibly being TRBD2 (6 bases). CDR3 length equals 15 residues. Trimming removed 7 bases from V and 0 bases from J, with 13 bases in between. Germline CDR1 reads MDHEN; CDR2 reads SYDVKM. The CDR3 protein is CASISLADSYNEQFF. Written as DNA, the CDR3 is TGTGCCAGCATAAGCTTAGCGGACTCCTACAATGAGCAGTTCTTC.

This clone turned up a few times. J is TRBJ1-5 and V is TRBV18, with 7 bases aligning to TRBD1. The CDR3 runs 14 residues. V lost 5 bases to trimming and J lost 7 bases; unmatched junction nucleotides: 8. In germline, CDR1 is KGHSH, CDR2 LQKENI. CDR3 in DNA: TGTGCCAGCTCATCCGAGACAGGGATACAGCCCCAGCATTTT. It codes for CASSSETGIQPQHF.

This chain connects TRBV30 to TRBJ2-1; weak D call: TRBD2 (5 bases). Germline CDR1 is GTSNPN and CDR2 is SVGIG (reference sequence). The CDR3 has 13 amino acids. V was pared by 0 bases and J by 8 bases, with 11 bases between. As DNA, the CDR3 is TGTGCCTGGAGTGTACGGAGGAACTATGAGCAGTTCTTC. This codes for CAWSVRRNYEQFF.

This chain uses TRBV5-4 with TRBJ2-1, with 10 nucleotides matching TRBD2. Germline V lookup: CDR1 SGHNT, CDR2 YYREEE (reference sequence). Trimming at V came to 0 bases and at J to 7 bases, leaving 4 bases not matched to a gene. CDR3 size: 15 residues. The CDR3 is CASSLVLAGVNEQFF. In nucleotides, the CDR3 is TGTGCCAGCAGCTTGGTTCTAGCGGGAGTTAATGAGCAGTTCTTC. Full variable domain (outside the CDR3, taken from reference TRBV5-4 and TRBJ2-1): ETGVTQSPTHLIKTRGQQVTLRCSSQSGHNTVSWYQQALGQGPQFIFQYYREEENGRGNFPPRFSGLQFPNYSSELNVNALELDDSALYLCASSLVLAGVNEQFFGPGTRLTVL.

This chain connects TRBV7-3 to TRBJ2-7; 9 nucleotides line up with TRBD1. Trimming removed 2 bases from V and 5 bases from J; junction bases left unmatched: 4. The CDR3 runs to 14 residues. CDR1 SGHTA and CDR2 FQGTGA come from the germline V gene. The CDR3, as DNA: TGTGCCAGCAGCTTAGAGGGACAGGGAAACGAGCAGTACTTC. Its protein is CASSLEGQGNEQYF.

This clone has a handful of counts. The genes are TRBV28 and TRBJ1-1, with D unclear. The CDR3 has 11 residues. Germline V gene sequence: CDR1 MDHEN, CDR2 SYDVKM. V lost 11 bases, J lost 4 bases, and 11 bases lay in between. The CDR3 DNA follows: TGTGCCGCGAAGAGTGGCACTGAAGCTTTCTTT. This codes for CAAKSGTEAFF.

This chain joins TRBV11-2 and TRBJ2-1; weak D call: TRBD2 (6 bases). Germline CDR1 reads SGHAT; CDR2 reads FQNNGV. CDR3 length: 13 amino acids. The V gene lost 5 bases and the J gene lost 11 bases, with 16 bases spanning the gap. The CDR3, as DNA: TGTGCCAGCAGCCCAGGCCGGGGGAGTCAGCAGTTCTTC. Amino acids: CASSPGRGSQQFF.

The rearrangement joins TRBV7-8 to TRBJ2-3; 10 positions match TRBD2. The CDR3 has 16 amino acids. With 2 bases clipped from V and 3 bases from J, the junction kept 5 bases outside the gene matches. CDR1 is SGHVS and CDR2 is FQNEAQ in the germline V gene. Here the CDR3 reads CASSLLAGDRTDTQYF. In DNA, the CDR3 is TGTGCCAGCAGCTTACTAGCGGGAGATCGGACAGATACGCAGTATTTT. Full variable domain (missing parts from reference TRBV7-8 and TRBJ2-3): GAGVSQSPRYKVAKRGQDVALRCDPISGHVSLFWYQQALGQGPEFLTYFQNEAQLDKSGLPSDRFFAERPEGSVSTLKIQRTQQEDSAVYLCASSLLAGDRTDTQYFGPGTRLTVL.

V gene TRBV5-6 combines with J gene TRBJ2-7; TRBD1 is a possible D gene (5 bases). The CDR3 is 15 residues long. The germline V gene encodes CDR1 SGHDT and CDR2 YYEEEE. With 4 bases removed from V and 0 bases from J, the gap between germline ends came to 14 bases. DNA of the CDR3: TGTGCCAGCAGCACCTTGGCCAGGGACTCCTACGAGCAGTACTTC. It is translated as CASSTLARDSYEQYF. The full variable domain, rest sourced from reference TRBV5-6 and TRBJ2-7, is DAGVTQSPTHLIKTRGQQVTLRCSPKSGHDTVSWYQQALGQGPQFIFQYYEEEERQRGNFPDRFSGHQFPNYSSELNVNALLLGDSALYLCASSTLARDSYEQYFGPGTRLTVT.

The V and J genes are TRBV15 and TRBJ1-2; D remains unclear. Germline CDR1 reads LNHNV; CDR2 reads YYDKDF (reference sequence). Trimming shortened V by 3 bases and J by 7 bases, and 9 bases separated the two germline ends. The length of the CDR3 is 12 residues. CDR3 loop: CATSRDSGGYTF. The CDR3, as DNA: TGTGCCACCAGCAGGGACTCGGGTGGCTACACCTTC.

This chain links TRBV4-3 with TRBJ2-5, with a tentative D call TRBD1 (5 bases). CDR1 and CDR2 (germline): LGHNA, YSLEER. There are 13 residues in the CDR3. Between the trimmed V and J ends, which lost 8 bases and 4 bases, there was a span of 14 bases. The CDR3 spells CASSRETRETQYF. The DNA of the CDR3 is TGCGCCAGCTCCAGGGAAACAAGAGAGACCCAGTACTTC.

The chain carries TRBV7-3 and TRBJ1-2, with D possibly being TRBD1 (5 bases). V was cut by 2 bases and J by 5 bases, with 21 bases left in between. Germline V gene lookup returns CDR1 SGHTA and CDR2 FQGTGA. The CDR3 contains 17 residues. CDR3 coding DNA: TGTGCCAGCAGCTTATATGGGGGAGATGGAATGACTTATGGCTACACCTTC. It specifies CASSLYGGDGMTYGYTF.

The chain is built from TRBV10-3 and TRBJ2-5; D is undetermined. The CDR3 is made up of 12 amino acids. CDR1 is ENHRY, CDR2 SYGVKD, per germline. Deletions cut 3 bases from V and 1 base from J, with 3 bases between. The CDR3: CAISEGQETQYF. The CDR3 DNA sequence: TGTGCCATCAGTGAAGGCCAAGAGACCCAGTACTTC.

The V gene is TRBV7-2, the J gene TRBJ1-5; 8 bases fit TRBD1. J lost 5 bases, V lost 5 bases, and 5 bases had no gene match. This CDR3 has 14 residues. Germline assignment: CDR1 SGHTA and CDR2 FQGNSA. The DNA for the CDR3 is TGTGCCAGCAGCCAGGACAGGGCCCATCAGCCCCAGCATTTT. Protein: CASSQDRAHQPQHF.

J is TRBJ1-2 and V is TRBV28, with D hard to call. The V end lost 4 bases, the J end lost 4 bases, and 10 bases lay between the germline ends. The CDR3 runs to 13 residues. Germline CDR1 is MDHEN and CDR2 is SYDVKM. Here the CDR3 reads CASSSLGPYGYTF. CDR3 DNA: TGTGCCAGCAGTTCGTTAGGCCCCTATGGCTACACCTTC.

J is TRBJ2-3 and V is TRBV9, with D perhaps assigned TRBD1 or TRBD2 (5 bases each). This CDR3 has 12 residues. V was pared by 3 bases and J by 7 bases, with 9 bases between. Germline V gives CDR1 SGDLS, CDR2 YYNGEE. The CDR3 is CASSGGWHTQYF. The CDR3 region has the DNA TGTGCCAGCAGCGGGGGGTGGCATACGCAGTATTTT.

The chain has TRBV5-1 and TRBJ1-2; 7 nucleotides align to TRBD1. This CDR3 is built from 15 residues. The germline gives CDR1 SGHRS, CDR2 YFSETQ. The J segment lost 8 bases and the V segment lost 5 bases, leaving 15 bases of the junction unmatched. The CDR3 coding sequence is TGCGCCAGCAGTTCCGGGACAGAGCGATTCAGGGGCTACACCTTC. Amino acids: CASSSGTERFRGYTF.

V gene TRBV28 combines with J gene TRBJ2-7, with no clear D. The V end lost 8 bases, the J end lost 4 bases, and 0 bases lay between the germline ends. Per the germline V gene, CDR1 is MDHEN and CDR2 is SYDVKM. This CDR3 is built from 8 residues. CDR3 coding DNA: TGTGCCAGCTACGAGCAGTACTTC. Encoded protein: CASYEQYF.

This clone was recorded only once. The J gene is TRBJ2-7, the V gene TRBV7-3, with 7 bases aligning to TRBD1. The trim removed 2 bases at V and 3 bases at J, leaving 4 bases unmatched. This CDR3 has 14 amino acids. Germline V gene lookup returns CDR1 SGHTA and CDR2 FQGTGA. This chain's CDR3 is CASSLPRQGYEQYF. In DNA, the CDR3 is TGTGCCAGCAGCTTACCCCGACAGGGCTACGAGCAGTACTTC.

This clone has a handful of counts. The V call is TRBV5-6, the J call TRBJ2-7; D is unresolved. Germline V CDR1 and CDR2: SGHDT, YYEEEE. The CDR3 is 14 amino acids. V was trimmed by 5 bases and J by 0 bases, leaving 12 bases between them. CDR3 DNA: TGTGCCAGCAGGTTACATCCTAGCTCCTACGAGCAGTACTTC. This encodes CASRLHPSSYEQYF.

The chain uses TRBV14 and TRBJ2-1, with 10 bases matching TRBD2. The CDR3 extends over 16 amino acids. Germline V CDR1 and CDR2: SGHDN, FVKESK. After removal of 1 base from V and 8 bases from J, the junction contained 8 bases not matched to a gene. In DNA, the CDR3 is TGTGCCAGCAGCCAAGGAAGGACTAGCGGAACCCATGAGCAGTTCTTC. This gives the protein CASSQGRTSGTHEQFF.

The table lists this clone with a few counts. The CDR3 DNA reads as TGTGCCAGCATCTCCATGAACACTGAAGCTTTCTTT. This encodes CASISMNTEAFF. The rearrangement joins TRBV28 to TRBJ1-1; D is undetermined. The V gene lost 7 bases and the J gene lost 0 bases, with 6 bases spanning the gap. CDR1 is MDHEN and CDR2 is SYDVKM in the germline V gene. There are 12 residues in the CDR3. The variable domain in full, completed from reference TRBV28 and TRBJ1-1, reads DVKVTQSSRYLVKRTGEKVFLECVQDMDHENMFWYRQDPGLGLRLIYFSYDVKMKEKGDIPEGYSVSREKKERFSLILESASTNQTSMYLCASISMNTEAFFGQGTRLTVV.

The V gene is TRBV27, the J gene TRBJ1-5, with D hard to call. The CDR3 covers 15 residues. Trimming pared 6 bases from V and 0 bases from J, leaving 12 bases between. The germline V gene has CDR1 MNHEY and CDR2 SMNVEV (reference sequence). CDR3 in DNA: TGTGCCAGCAGCGCAGGTGGGCATAGCAATCAGCCCCAGCATTTT. This encodes CASSAGGHSNQPQHF.

This sequence joins TRBV30 and TRBJ1-1; D gene uncertain. Per germline, CDR1 GTSNPN and CDR2 SVGIG (reference sequence). The V end was cut by 5 bases, the J end by 7 bases, with 26 bases between. The CDR3 totals 16 residues. CDR3 sequence (DNA): TGTGCCTGGCCCCCTGGTCTTTATCTCCTTCTAGGTGAAGCTTTCTTT. It is translated as CAWPPGLYLLLGEAFF.

V gene TRBV27 combines with J gene TRBJ2-1; 9 nucleotides agree with TRBD1. The CDR3 loop spans 15 amino acids. J lost 7 bases, V lost 4 bases, and 8 bases had no gene match. The germline V gene has CDR1 MNHEY and CDR2 SMNVEV (reference sequence). The CDR3 is CASSYSGTGWNEQFF. The CDR3 nucleotides read TGTGCCAGCAGTTACTCGGGGACAGGGTGGAATGAGCAGTTCTTC.